One sample yielded the 6 T cell receptor beta chains listed below, sequenced in a study of blood T cell repertoires in COVID-19. Generated by immunoSEQ multiplex PCR, the TCRdb table keeps only in-frame clones and is missing some. Here the sample spans approximately 300,000 clones, 90% being singletons. The sample consisted of peripheral blood. Every receptor here comes from a woman aged 40 to 50 with COVID-19, enrolled during active disease.

On this clone itself: One end of the junction fails to match germline, which may point to a read error. This rearrangement joins TRBV7-7 to TRBJ2-5, with D tentatively TRBD2 (5 bases). Germline values: CDR1 SSHAT, CDR2 FNYEAQ (reference sequence). The CDR3 has 13 residues. The CDR3 DNA reads as TGTGCTAGCAGCCTAGGACCGGGGGAGACCCAGTACTTC. Translated, it gives CASSLGPGETQYF.

The chain employs TRBV5-5 and TRBJ1-1; 8 nucleotides align to TRBD1. The V gene's germline CDR1 is SGHKS and CDR2 YYEKEE (reference sequence). This CDR3 is built from 14 residues. Trimming cost V 4 bases and J 7 bases; bases outside gene matches: 9. This CDR3 is CASSLKGQAHEAFF. In nucleotides, the CDR3 is TGTGCCAGCAGCCTCAAGGGACAGGCCCATGAAGCTTTCTTT.

This chain uses TRBV11-1 with TRBJ2-1, with 7 bases that match TRBD2. This CDR3 has 15 residues. The V and J ends lost 3 bases and 4 bases, in that order; junction bases with no gene match: 6. Germline CDR1 is SGHAT and CDR2 is FQDESV (reference sequence). The CDR3 protein is CASSFGLELYNEQFF. The CDR3 nucleotides read TGTGCCAGCAGCTTCGGACTAGAACTATACAATGAGCAGTTCTTC.

This chain connects TRBV5-1 to TRBJ2-6; D unclear. This CDR3 contains 16 residues. The V gene's germline CDR1 is SGHRS and CDR2 YFSETQ. Trimming pared 3 bases from V and 0 bases from J, leaving 10 bases between. The CDR3 DNA reads as TGCGCCAGCAGCTCACAGCCTTTCTCTGGGGCCAACGTCCTGACTTTC. It encodes CASSSQPFSGANVLTF.

This chain joins TRBV2 and TRBJ2-7; D not resolved. Germline lookup yields CDR1 SNHLY and CDR2 FYNNEI. This CDR3 contains 12 residues. The V and J ends lost 6 bases and 6 bases respectively, with 12 bases between them. CDR3 residues: CASSAEFGEQYF. The CDR3 DNA reads TGTGCCAGCAGCGCTGAGTTCGGCGAGCAGTACTTC.

The J gene is TRBJ2-3, the V gene TRBV7-2, with a possible D match to TRBD2 (6 bases). The CDR3 runs 16 residues. Trimming took off 2 bases at V and 2 bases at J, with 14 bases between the two ends. CDR1 SGHTA and CDR2 FQGNSA come from the germline V gene. The CDR3 DNA reads as TGTGCCAGCAGCTTACAGCCGGGAGAAAACACAGATACGCAGTATTTT. The encoded protein is CASSLQPGENTDTQYF.